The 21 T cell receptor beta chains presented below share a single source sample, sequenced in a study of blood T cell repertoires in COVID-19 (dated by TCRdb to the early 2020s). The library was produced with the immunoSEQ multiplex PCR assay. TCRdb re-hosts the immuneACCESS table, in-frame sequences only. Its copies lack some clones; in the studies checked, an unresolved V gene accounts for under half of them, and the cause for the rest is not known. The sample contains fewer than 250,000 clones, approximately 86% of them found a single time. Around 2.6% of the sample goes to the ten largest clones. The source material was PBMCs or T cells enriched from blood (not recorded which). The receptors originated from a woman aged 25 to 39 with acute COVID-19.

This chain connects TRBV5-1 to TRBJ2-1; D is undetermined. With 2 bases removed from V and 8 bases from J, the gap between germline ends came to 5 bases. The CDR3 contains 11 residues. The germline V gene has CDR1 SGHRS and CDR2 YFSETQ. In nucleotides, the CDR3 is TGCGCCAGCAGCTTCCGGGATGAGCAGTTCTTC. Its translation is CASSFRDEQFF.

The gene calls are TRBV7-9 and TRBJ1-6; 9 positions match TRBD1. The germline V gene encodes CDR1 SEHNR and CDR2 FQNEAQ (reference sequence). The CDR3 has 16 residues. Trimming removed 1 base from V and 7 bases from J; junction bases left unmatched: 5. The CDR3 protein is CASSLETGGRNSPLHF. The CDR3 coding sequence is TGTGCCAGCAGCTTAGAGACAGGGGGGAGGAATTCACCCCTCCACTTT.

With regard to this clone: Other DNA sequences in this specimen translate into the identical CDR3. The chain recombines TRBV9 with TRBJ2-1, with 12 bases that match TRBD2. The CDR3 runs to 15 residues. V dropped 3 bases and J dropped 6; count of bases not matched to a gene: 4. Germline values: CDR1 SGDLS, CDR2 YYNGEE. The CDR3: CASSASGGAGNEQFF. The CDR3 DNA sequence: TGTGCCAGCAGCGCTAGCGGGGGGGCCGGCAATGAGCAGTTCTTC. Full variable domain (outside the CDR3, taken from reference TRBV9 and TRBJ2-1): DSGVTQTPKHLITATGQRVTLRCSPRSGDLSVYWYQQSLDQGLQFLIQYYNGEERAKGNILERFSAQQFPDLHSELNLSSLELGDSALYFCASSASGGAGNEQFFGPGTRLTVL.

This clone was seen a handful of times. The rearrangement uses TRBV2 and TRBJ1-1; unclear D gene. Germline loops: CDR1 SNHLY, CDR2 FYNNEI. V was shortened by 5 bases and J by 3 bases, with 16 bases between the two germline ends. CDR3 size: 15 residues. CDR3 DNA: TGTGCCAGCAGTCCCGGGATTTCTGGGGACACTGAAGCTTTCTTT. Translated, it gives CASSPGISGDTEAFF. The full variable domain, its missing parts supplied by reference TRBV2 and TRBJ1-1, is EPEVTQTPSHQVTQMGQEVILRCVPISNHLYFYWYRQILGQKVEFLVSFYNNEISEKSEIFDDQFSVERPDGSNFTLKIRSTKLEDSAMYFCASSPGISGDTEAFFGQGTRLTVV.

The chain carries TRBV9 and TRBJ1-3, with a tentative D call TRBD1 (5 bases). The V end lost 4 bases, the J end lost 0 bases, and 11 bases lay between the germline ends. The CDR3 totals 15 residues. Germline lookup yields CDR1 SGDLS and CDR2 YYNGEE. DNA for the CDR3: TGTGCCAGCAGCTCACGGCAGGGCTCTGGAAACACCATATATTTT. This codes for CASSSRQGSGNTIYF.

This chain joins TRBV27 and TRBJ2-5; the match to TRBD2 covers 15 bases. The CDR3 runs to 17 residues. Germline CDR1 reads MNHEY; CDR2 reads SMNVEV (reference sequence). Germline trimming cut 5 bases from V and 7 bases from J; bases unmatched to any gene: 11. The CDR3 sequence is CASSQRTSGGAVRTQYF. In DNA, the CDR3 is TGTGCCAGCAGTCAGAGGACTAGCGGGGGGGCTGTGCGGACCCAGTACTTC.

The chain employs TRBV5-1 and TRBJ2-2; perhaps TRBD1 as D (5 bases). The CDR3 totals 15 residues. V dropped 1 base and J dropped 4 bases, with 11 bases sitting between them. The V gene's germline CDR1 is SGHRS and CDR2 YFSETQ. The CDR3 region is CASSLLGDSTGELFF. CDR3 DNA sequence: TGCGCCAGCAGCTTGCTAGGGGATTCCACCGGGGAGCTGTTTTTT.

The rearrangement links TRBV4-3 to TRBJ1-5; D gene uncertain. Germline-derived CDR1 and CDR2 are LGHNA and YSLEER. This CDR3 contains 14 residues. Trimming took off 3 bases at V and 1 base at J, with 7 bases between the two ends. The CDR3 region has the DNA TGCGCCAGCAGCCAGAGTTACAGCAATCAGCCCCAGCATTTT. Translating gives CASSQSYSNQPQHF.

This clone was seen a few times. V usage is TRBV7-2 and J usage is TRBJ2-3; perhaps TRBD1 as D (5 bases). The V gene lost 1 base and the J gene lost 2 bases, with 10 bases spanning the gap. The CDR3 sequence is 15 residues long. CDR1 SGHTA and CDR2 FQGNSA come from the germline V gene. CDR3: CASSLEGAFTDTQYF. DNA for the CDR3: TGTGCCAGCAGCTTAGAAGGGGCCTTCACAGATACGCAGTATTTT.

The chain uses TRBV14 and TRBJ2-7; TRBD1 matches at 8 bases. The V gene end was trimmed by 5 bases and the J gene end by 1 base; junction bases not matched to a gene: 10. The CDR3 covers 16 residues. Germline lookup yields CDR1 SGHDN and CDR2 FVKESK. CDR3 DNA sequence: TGTGCCAGCAGCATCTCCGGGACAGGCCCTTCCTACGAGCAGTACTTC. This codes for CASSISGTGPSYEQYF.

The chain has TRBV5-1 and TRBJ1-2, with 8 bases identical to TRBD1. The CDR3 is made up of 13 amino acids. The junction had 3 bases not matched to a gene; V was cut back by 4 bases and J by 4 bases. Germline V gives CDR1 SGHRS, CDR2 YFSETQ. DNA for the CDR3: TGCGCCAGCAGCGCGGGGACAGGCTATGGCTACACCTTC. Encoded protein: CASSAGTGYGYTF.

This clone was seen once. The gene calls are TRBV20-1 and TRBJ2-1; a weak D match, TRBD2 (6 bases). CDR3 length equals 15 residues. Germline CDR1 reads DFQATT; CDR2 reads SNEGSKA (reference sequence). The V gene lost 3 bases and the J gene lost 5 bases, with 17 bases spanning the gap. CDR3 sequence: CSASAGRGGDNEQFF. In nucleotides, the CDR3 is TGCAGTGCTAGTGCTGGGCGGGGTGGGGACAATGAGCAGTTCTTC.

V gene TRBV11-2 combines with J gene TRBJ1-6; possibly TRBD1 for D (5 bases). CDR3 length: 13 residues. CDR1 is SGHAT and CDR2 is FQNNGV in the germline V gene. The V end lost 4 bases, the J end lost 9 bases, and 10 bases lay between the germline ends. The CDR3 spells CASSSVTVSPLHF. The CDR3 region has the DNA TGTGCCAGCAGCTCAGTGACAGTTTCACCCCTCCACTTT.

The CDR3 here is CASSMSGGYEQFF. The CDR3 bases are TGTGCCAGTAGTATGAGCGGGGGGTATGAGCAGTTCTTC. V usage is TRBV19 and J usage is TRBJ2-1; TRBD2 matches at 9 bases. The CDR3 is made up of 13 amino acids. CDR1 is LNHDA and CDR2 is SQIVND in the germline V gene (reference sequence). V lost 3 bases, J lost 8 bases, and 2 bases stayed unmatched.

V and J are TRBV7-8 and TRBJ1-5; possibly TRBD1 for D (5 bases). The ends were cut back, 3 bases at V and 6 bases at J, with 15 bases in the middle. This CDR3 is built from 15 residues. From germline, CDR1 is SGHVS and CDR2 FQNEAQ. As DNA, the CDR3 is TGTGCCAGCAGCTTGAAAGTCGCGGGGCGTCAGCCCCAGCATTTT. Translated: CASSLKVAGRQPQHF.

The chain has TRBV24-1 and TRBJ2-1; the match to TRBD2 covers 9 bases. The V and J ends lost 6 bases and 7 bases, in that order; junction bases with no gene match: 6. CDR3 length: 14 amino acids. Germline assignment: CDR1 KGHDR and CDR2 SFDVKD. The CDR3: CATSTGTSLNEQFF. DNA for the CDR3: TGTGCCACCAGTACCGGGACTAGCTTAAATGAGCAGTTCTTC.

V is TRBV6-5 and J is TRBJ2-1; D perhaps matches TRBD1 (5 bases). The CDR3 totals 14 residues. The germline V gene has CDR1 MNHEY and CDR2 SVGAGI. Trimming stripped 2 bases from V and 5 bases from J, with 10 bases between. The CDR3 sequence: CASSYGAAHNEQFF. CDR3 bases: TGTGCCAGCAGTTACGGGGCAGCACACAATGAGCAGTTCTTC.

The CDR3 loop reads CASPGTKETQYF. CDR3 nucleotide sequence: TGTGCCTCCCCTGGAACTAAAGAGACCCAGTACTTC. The chain employs TRBV19 and TRBJ2-5; D unclear. The CDR3 runs 12 residues. Germline V gene lookup returns CDR1 LNHDA and CDR2 SQIVND (reference sequence). The V gene lost 11 bases and the J gene lost 3 bases, with 13 bases spanning the gap.

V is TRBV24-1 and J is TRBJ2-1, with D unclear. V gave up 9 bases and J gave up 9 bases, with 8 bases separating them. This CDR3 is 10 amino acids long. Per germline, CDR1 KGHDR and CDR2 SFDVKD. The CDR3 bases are TGTGCCACCCTGTCCCTTGAGCAGTTCTTC. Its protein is CATLSLEQFF.

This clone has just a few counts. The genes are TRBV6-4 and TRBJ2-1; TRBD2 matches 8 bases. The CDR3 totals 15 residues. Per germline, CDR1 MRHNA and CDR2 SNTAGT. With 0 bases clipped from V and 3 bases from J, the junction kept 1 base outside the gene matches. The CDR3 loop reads CASSDSSGDYNEQFF. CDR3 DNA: TGTGCCAGCAGTGACTCTAGCGGGGACTACAATGAGCAGTTCTTC.

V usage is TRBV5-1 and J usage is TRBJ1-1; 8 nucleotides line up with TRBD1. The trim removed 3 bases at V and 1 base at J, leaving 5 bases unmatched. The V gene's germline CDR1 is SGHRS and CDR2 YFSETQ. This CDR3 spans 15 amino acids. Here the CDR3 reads CASSWQGARNTEAFF. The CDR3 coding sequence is TGCGCCAGCAGCTGGCAGGGGGCGCGGAACACTGAAGCTTTCTTT. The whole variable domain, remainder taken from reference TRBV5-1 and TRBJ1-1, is KAGVTQTPRYLIKTRGQQVTLSCSPISGHRSVSWYQQTPGQGLQFLFEYFSETQRNKGNFPGRFSGRQFSNSRSEMNVSTLELGDSALYLCASSWQGARNTEAFFGQGTRLTVV.